Presented here are 6 T cell receptor beta chains from one specimen sequenced in a study of blood T cell repertoires in COVID-19 (TCRdb year 2020). Library creation used the immunoSEQ multiplex PCR assay. TCRdb mirrors the immuneACCESS table, restricted to in-frame sequences. Some clones are absent from its copies; in checked studies, under half trace to an unresolved V gene, and the reason for the others is unknown. The sample table contains fewer than 250,000 clones; only one count was recorded for 83% of them. The top ten clonotypes cover around 2.6% of the sample. Input material: peripheral blood. Receptor source: a woman aged 70-85 years with active or convalescent COVID-19.

This chain links TRBV18 with TRBJ1-5; the D gene is possibly TRBD1 (6 bases). V was clipped by 4 bases and J by 1 base, with 11 bases between them. Germline V gives CDR1 KGHSH, CDR2 LQKENI. CDR3 length: 15 residues. The CDR3 here is CASSLQGSSNQPQHF. The CDR3 nucleotides are TGTGCCAGCTCACTACAGGGATCCAGCAATCAGCCCCAGCATTTT.

This sequence joins TRBV6-4 and TRBJ2-2; 7 positions match TRBD2. Losses at the gene ends were 6 bases for V and 5 bases for J; bases not matched to a gene: 6. This CDR3 has 14 residues. The germline V gene encodes CDR1 MRHNA and CDR2 SNTAGT. CDR3 DNA sequence: TGTGCCAGCAGAGGACTAGGAGGGACCGGGGAGCTGTTTTTT. Residues: CASRGLGGTGELFF.

The chain employs TRBV7-2 and TRBJ1-3, with 8 positions matching TRBD1. J was trimmed by 4 bases and V by 5 bases; bases with no gene match: 13. This CDR3 comprises 17 residues. Germline V gene sequence: CDR1 SGHTA, CDR2 FQGNSA. The CDR3 DNA is TGTGCCAGCAGCCCAGGGGGCTCGGGGCGACCGGGAAACACCATATATTTT. Amino acids: CASSPGGSGRPGNTIYF.

The gene calls are TRBV7-2 and TRBJ2-1, with 8 nucleotides matching TRBD1. V lost 7 bases, J lost 12 bases, and 14 bases stayed unmatched. The CDR3 has 14 residues. Germline V gives CDR1 SGHTA, CDR2 FQGNSA. This CDR3 is CASTRDRSPEGQFF. In nucleotides, the CDR3 is TGTGCCAGCACCCGGGACAGGTCCCCGGAGGGGCAGTTCTTC.

This rearrangement joins TRBV27 to TRBJ1-4, with D maybe TRBD1 (5 bases). Trimming removed 7 bases from V and 1 base from J, with 19 bases in between. There are 17 residues in the CDR3. Germline CDR1 is MNHEY and CDR2 is SMNVEV (reference sequence). The CDR3 nucleotides read TGTGCCAGCACCCAATGGGGCAGTTCCGTAACTAATGAAAAACTGTTTTTT. Translated, it gives CASTQWGSSVTNEKLFF.

V is TRBV30 and J is TRBJ2-6; 9 bases map to TRBD1. The CDR3 length is 19 residues. V dropped 3 bases and J dropped 0; count of bases not matched to a gene: 12. Looked up from germline, CDR1 is GTSNPN and CDR2 is SVGIG (reference sequence). The DNA of the CDR3 is TGTGCCTGGAGCATCCCAGGGACAGGGCTTTTCTCTGGGGCCAACGTCCTGACTTTC. It is translated as CAWSIPGTGLFSGANVLTF.